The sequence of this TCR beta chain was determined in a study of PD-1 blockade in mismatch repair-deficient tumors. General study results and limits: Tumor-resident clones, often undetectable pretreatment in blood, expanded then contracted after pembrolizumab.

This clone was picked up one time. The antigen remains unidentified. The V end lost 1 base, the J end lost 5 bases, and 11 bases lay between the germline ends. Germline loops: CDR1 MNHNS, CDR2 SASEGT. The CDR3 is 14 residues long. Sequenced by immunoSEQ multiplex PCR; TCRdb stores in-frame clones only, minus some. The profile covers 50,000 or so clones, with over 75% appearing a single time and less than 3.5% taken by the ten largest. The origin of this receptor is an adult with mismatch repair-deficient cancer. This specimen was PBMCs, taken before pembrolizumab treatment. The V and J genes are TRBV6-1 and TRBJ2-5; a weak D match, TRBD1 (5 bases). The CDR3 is CASSEGQGWETQYF. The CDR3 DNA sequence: TGTGCCAGCAGTGAAGGGCAGGGCTGGGAGACCCAGTACTTC.